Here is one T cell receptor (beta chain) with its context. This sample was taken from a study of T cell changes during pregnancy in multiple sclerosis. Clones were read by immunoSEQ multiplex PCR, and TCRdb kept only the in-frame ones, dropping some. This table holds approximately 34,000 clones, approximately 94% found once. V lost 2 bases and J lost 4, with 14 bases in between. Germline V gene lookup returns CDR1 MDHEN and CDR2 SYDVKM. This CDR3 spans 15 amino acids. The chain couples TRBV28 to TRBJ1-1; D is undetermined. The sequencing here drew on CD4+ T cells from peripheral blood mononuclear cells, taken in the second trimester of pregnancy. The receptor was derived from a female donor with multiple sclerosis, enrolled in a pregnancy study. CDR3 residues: CASSLDNARATEAFF. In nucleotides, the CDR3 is TGTGCCAGCAGTTTAGATAACGCGCGGGCCACTGAAGCTTTCTTT.